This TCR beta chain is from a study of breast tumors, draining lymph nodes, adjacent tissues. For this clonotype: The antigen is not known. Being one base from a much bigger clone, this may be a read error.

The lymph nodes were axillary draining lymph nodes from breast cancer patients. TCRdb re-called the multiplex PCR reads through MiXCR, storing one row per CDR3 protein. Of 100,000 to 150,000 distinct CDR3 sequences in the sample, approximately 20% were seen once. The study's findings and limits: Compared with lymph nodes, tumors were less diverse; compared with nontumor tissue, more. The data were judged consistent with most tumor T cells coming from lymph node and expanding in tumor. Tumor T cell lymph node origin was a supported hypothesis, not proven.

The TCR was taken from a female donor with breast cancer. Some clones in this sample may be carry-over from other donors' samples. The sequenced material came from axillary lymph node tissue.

The CDR3 nucleotides read TGCGGCGTGGCTAGCGGGGGAAACACAGATACGCAGTATTTT. Translation: CGVASGGNTDTQYF. The V and J genes are TRBV29-1 and TRBJ2-3; 10 bases match TRBD2. Germline CDR1 reads SQVTM; CDR2 reads ANQGSEA. This CDR3 is 14 amino acids long.